Below are 25 T cell receptor beta chains sequenced from a single sample in a study of neoadjuvant anti-PD-1 for oral cavity cancer. Assay: immunoSEQ multiplex PCR; the TCRdb copy retains only in-frame clones and omits some. The profile shows about 14,000 clones, 60% to 75% of them singletons. The specimen was PBMCs, collected before nivolumab (anti-PD-1) treatment. These receptors originate from a person aged 35-79 years with oral cavity squamous cell carcinoma.

For the CDR3, the DNA is TGCGCCAGCAGCGGGCGCGGGACAGGGGGCTATGGAGCTTTCTTT. This codes for CASSGRGTGGYGAFF. The chain carries TRBV5-1 and TRBJ1-1; 12 positions agree with TRBD1. The V gene's germline CDR1 is SGHRS and CDR2 YFSETQ. The CDR3 spans 15 residues. Losses at the gene ends were 4 bases for V and 10 bases for J; bases not matched to a gene: 11.

The table lists this clone with a few counts. This sequence joins TRBV7-6 and TRBJ2-6, with D uncertain. The germline CDR1 and CDR2 sequences are SGHVS and FNYEAQ. V lost 5 bases and J 4 bases, leaving 12 bases between the germline ends. The CDR3 length is 15 residues. The CDR3 sequence is CASSPGRLGANVLTF. Here the CDR3 DNA reads TGTGCCAGCAGCCCAGGCCGGTTGGGGGCCAACGTCCTGACTTTC.

The chain carries TRBV4-1 and TRBJ2-1, with 9 nucleotides matching TRBD1. The CDR3 runs to 15 residues. Germline loops: CDR1 MGHRA, CDR2 YSYEKL. After removal of 2 bases from V and 7 bases from J, the junction contained 6 bases not matched to a gene. CDR3 sequence: CASSQPGQGRNEQFF. CDR3 DNA: TGCGCCAGCAGCCAACCGGGACAGGGAAGGAATGAGCAGTTCTTC.

This chain links TRBV27 with TRBJ2-7; tentatively, D is TRBD1 (6 bases). Germline-derived CDR1 and CDR2 are MNHEY and SMNVEV (reference sequence). The CDR3 has 14 residues. Trimming shortened V by 3 bases and J by 7 bases, and 16 bases separated the two germline ends. CDR3 residues: CASSFTGLVLEQYF. The CDR3 nucleotides are TGTGCCAGCAGTTTTACAGGGCTCGTTTTGGAGCAGTACTTC.

The chain combines TRBV2 with TRBJ1-2; the D is unclear. Germline V gene lookup returns CDR1 SNHLY and CDR2 FYNNEI. The CDR3 runs to 14 residues. V lost 4 bases and J lost 0, with 9 bases in between. The CDR3 loop reads CASSAAETNYGYTF. The CDR3 nucleotides read TGTGCCAGCAGTGCCGCTGAGACTAACTATGGCTACACCTTC.

A remark on this clone: The sample holds other DNA sequences that translate to the same CDR3. This rearrangement joins TRBV15 to TRBJ1-1; 9 positions match TRBD1. The CDR3 contains 14 residues. The trim removed 1 base at V and 7 bases at J, leaving 4 bases unmatched. Germline lookup yields CDR1 LNHNV and CDR2 YYDKDF (reference sequence). In DNA, the CDR3 is TGTGCCACCAGCAGAGCGGACAGGGGTCATGAAGCTTTCTTT. The encoded protein is CATSRADRGHEAFF.

The V call is TRBV7-9, the J call TRBJ2-5, with unresolved D. The V and J ends lost 5 bases and 2 bases respectively, with 15 bases between them. The V gene's germline CDR1 is SEHNR and CDR2 FQNEAQ (reference sequence). This CDR3 has 15 amino acids. CDR3 sequence reads: CASSPDGPTQETQYF. In DNA, the CDR3 is TGTGCCAGCAGCCCCGATGGACCGACACAAGAGACCCAGTACTTC.

The CDR3 DNA sequence: TGCGCCAGCAGCCAAGAAGGAACTCGGAGTGGCTACACCTTC. Protein sequence: CASSQEGTRSGYTF. The chain links TRBV4-1 to TRBJ1-2; D not certain. Germline CDR1 and CDR2: MGHRA and YSYEKL. CDR3 length: 14 amino acids. V dropped 0 bases and J dropped 7 bases, with 12 bases sitting between them.

The rearrangement uses TRBV7-9 and TRBJ2-7, with 9 bases lining up with TRBD1. The CDR3 has 14 amino acids. The J segment lost 0 bases and the V segment lost 5 bases, leaving 2 bases of the junction unmatched. CDR1 SEHNR and CDR2 FQNEAQ come from the germline V gene (reference sequence). The CDR3 nucleotides read TGTGCCAGCAGCGGGACAGGGAGCTCCTACGAGCAGTACTTC. It translates to CASSGTGSSYEQYF.

There are a few counts of this clone. The chain carries TRBV6-1 and TRBJ2-7; 8 bases map to TRBD1. This CDR3 contains 13 residues. Germline assignment: CDR1 MNHNS and CDR2 SASEGT. Trimming removed 5 bases from V and 1 base from J; junction bases left unmatched: 1. Here the CDR3 DNA reads TGTGCCAGCAGTAGGGACAGGTCCTACGAGCAGTACTTC. Protein product: CASSRDRSYEQYF.

V and J are TRBV9 and TRBJ2-3; D is ambiguous. The CDR3 is made up of 15 amino acids. With 0 bases removed from V and 2 bases from J, the gap between germline ends came to 10 bases. Germline lookup yields CDR1 SGDLS and CDR2 YYNGEE. CDR3 in amino acids: CASSVAPQPTDTQYF. The CDR3 DNA sequence: TGTGCCAGCAGCGTAGCCCCGCAACCCACAGATACGCAGTATTTT.

This clone was seen only a few times. CDR3 sequence reads: CASSESRDRPKNQPQHF. The CDR3 nucleotides are TGCGCCAGCAGTGAGTCTAGGGACAGACCGAAAAATCAGCCCCAGCATTTT. The V call is TRBV10-1, the J call TRBJ1-5, with 7 positions matching TRBD1. The CDR3 is made up of 17 amino acids. Germline CDR1 and CDR2: WNHNN and SYGVQD (reference sequence). The V gene end was trimmed by 0 bases and the J gene end by 4 bases; junction bases not matched to a gene: 9.

The chain carries TRBV6-1 and TRBJ1-1; D unresolved. This CDR3 region has 10 residues. CDR1 MNHNS and CDR2 SASEGT come from the germline V gene. Deletions cut 6 bases from V and 5 bases from J, with 4 bases between. CDR3 loop: CASRGTEAFF. CDR3 bases: TGTGCCAGCAGGGGAACTGAAGCTTTCTTT.

The V gene is TRBV27, the J gene TRBJ2-5; D is uncertain. Trimming shortened V by 6 bases and J by 3 bases, and 14 bases separated the two germline ends. This CDR3 contains 14 residues. Germline CDR1 is MNHEY and CDR2 is SMNVEV (reference sequence). CDR3 DNA sequence: TGTGCCAGCAGCCTCGGTTGGGCCGAAGAGACCCAGTACTTC. Amino acids: CASSLGWAEETQYF.

The chain carries TRBV27 and TRBJ2-7; 8 bases line up with TRBD1. The germline V gene encodes CDR1 MNHEY and CDR2 SMNVEV (reference sequence). This CDR3 comprises 16 residues. V lost 3 bases, J lost 0 bases, and 7 bases stayed unmatched. CDR3 loop: CASSFRGRAGSYEQYF. CDR3 bases: TGTGCCAGCAGTTTCAGGGGGCGGGCCGGCTCCTACGAGCAGTACTTC.

The chain recombines TRBV5-1 with TRBJ1-5, with 7 bases identical to TRBD1. CDR1 SGHRS and CDR2 YFSETQ come from the germline V gene. The CDR3 consists of 13 residues. V shed 4 bases and J 4 bases; nucleotides not matched to a gene: 2. In nucleotides, the CDR3 is TGCGCCAGCAGCCCGACAGGGAATCAGCCCCAGCATTTT. It encodes CASSPTGNQPQHF.

The V gene is TRBV2, the J gene TRBJ1-4; D is ambiguous. CDR3 length: 15 amino acids. The V gene lost 6 bases and the J gene lost 7 bases, with 18 bases spanning the gap. Germline V gene data show CDR1 as SNHLY and CDR2 as FYNNEI. CDR3 sequence reads: CASRAVLRSGEKLFF. The CDR3 DNA reads as TGTGCCAGCAGAGCCGTTCTAAGGAGTGGTGAAAAACTGTTTTTT.

The chain combines TRBV4-2 with TRBJ1-5, with unresolved D. CDR3 length: 15 amino acids. Germline V gene lookup returns CDR1 LGHNA and CDR2 YNFKEQ. The V end lost 1 base, the J end lost 2 bases, and 9 bases lay between the germline ends. The CDR3 reads CASSQGAAGNQPQHF. The CDR3 DNA follows: TGTGCCAGCAGCCAAGGGGCGGCTGGCAATCAGCCCCAGCATTTT.

The chain uses TRBV5-4 and TRBJ2-7, with D tentatively TRBD1 (6 bases). This CDR3 contains 14 residues. Trimming took 0 bases from V and 2 from J, leaving 9 bases between them. Germline CDR1 and CDR2: SGHNT and YYREEE (reference sequence). The CDR3: CASSLEPGAYEQYF. CDR3 DNA sequence: TGTGCCAGCAGCTTGGAGCCAGGGGCCTACGAGCAGTACTTC.

The rearrangement joins TRBV28 to TRBJ1-1; weak D call: TRBD1 (6 bases). CDR3 length: 14 amino acids. Trimming shortened V by 5 bases and J by 2 bases, and 12 bases separated the two germline ends. Germline CDR1 MDHEN, CDR2 SYDVKM. The CDR3 spells CASSPWTVNTEAFF. CDR3 bases: TGTGCCAGCAGTCCGTGGACAGTCAACACTGAAGCTTTCTTT.

This clone was counted between two and nine times. This chain links TRBV2 with TRBJ1-6, with no clear D. With 7 bases removed from V and 8 bases from J, the gap between germline ends came to 15 bases. Germline lookup yields CDR1 SNHLY and CDR2 FYNNEI. There are 14 residues in the CDR3. The CDR3 DNA is TGTGCCAGCACCCTAACGATATCCGATTCACCCCTCCACTTT. It specifies CASTLTISDSPLHF.

J is TRBJ1-1 and V is TRBV27, with 10 nucleotides matching TRBD1. The CDR3 has 14 amino acids. The V segment lost 3 bases and the J segment 6 bases; nucleotides outside the gene matches: 4. The germline CDR1 and CDR2 sequences are MNHEY and SMNVEV (reference sequence). Written as DNA, the CDR3 is TGTGCCAGCAGTTTGTCGACAGGGGGCCCTGAAGCTTTCTTT. Its translation: CASSLSTGGPEAFF.

This chain links TRBV7-2 with TRBJ2-7; 7 nucleotides match TRBD1. The germline CDR1 and CDR2 sequences are SGHTA and FQGNSA. Trimming took 0 bases from V and 2 from J; bases not matched to a gene: 4. The CDR3 runs to 15 residues. DNA of the CDR3: TGTGCCAGCAGCTTAGCCGGGACAGACCCCTACGAGCAGTACTTC. Amino acids: CASSLAGTDPYEQYF.

The DNA of the CDR3 is TGTGCCAGTAGTATGATTAGGACAGGGGGCTTAAGGCCCCAGCATTTT. Translated, it gives CASSMIRTGGLRPQHF. The V gene is TRBV19, the J gene TRBJ1-5; 11 nucleotides match TRBD1. After removal of 3 bases from V and 9 bases from J, the junction contained 10 bases not matched to a gene. This CDR3 spans 16 amino acids. Germline values: CDR1 LNHDA, CDR2 SQIVND (reference sequence).

The chain joins TRBV20-1 to TRBJ1-4; D ambiguous. Germline loops: CDR1 DFQATT, CDR2 SNEGSKA (reference sequence). This CDR3 has 11 amino acids. In DNA form, the CDR3 reads TGCAGCGGTCTAGTTAATGAAAAACTGTTTTTT. It translates to CSGLVNEKLFF.